The clone carrying this T cell receptor beta chain was counted between two and nine times. The antigen is unknown. This specimen comes from a study of post-analysis software for immune sequencing data. Study in general: Disease trajectories encompassed relapsing-remitting, secondary progressive and progressive-relapsing multiple sclerosis.

This CDR3 spans 14 amino acids. V lost 5 bases, J lost 8 bases, and 10 bases stayed unmatched. Germline V gene sequence: CDR1 SGHRS, CDR2 YFSETQ. Study-wide findings and caveats: In patients, TRBV5-6, TRBV5-1 and TRBV20-1 belonged to roughly five TRBV segments found more frequently than in controls. A significant reduction in normalized Chao1 diversity was observed in multiple sclerosis patients versus controls.

Libraries were made from TCR beta cDNA, and they carried unique molecular identifiers. TCRdb processed the PCR reads anew with MiXCR; each CDR3 protein has one entry. The sample gives about 210,000 distinct CDR3 sequences, over 25% of which show up once; approximately 3.6% is in the top ten. Sequencing was carried out using blood. This chain uses TRBV5-1 with TRBJ2-3; 8 nucleotides agree with TRBD2. This sequence was found in a girl between 2 and 17 years old with multiple sclerosis. The CDR3 sequence is CASRVAGPTGTQYF. CDR3 DNA: TGCGCCAGCAGGGTAGCGGGACCCACGGGTACGCAGTATTTT.